Presented here are 29 T cell receptor beta chains from one specimen sequenced in a study of cytomegalovirus exposure and HLA in healthy donors. The PCR ran on 60 Vbeta and 13 Jbeta primers. The assay was immunoSEQ multiplex PCR, and TCRdb's table has in-frame clones only and misses some. The table shows about 92,000 clones, with around 85% occurring only once. Input material: PBMCs. The receptors here all came from a girl aged 2-10 years in good health and CMV-seropositive.

J is TRBJ1-3 and V is TRBV30; the match to TRBD1 covers 8 bases. Trimming at V came to 4 bases and at J to 0 bases, leaving 2 bases not matched to a gene. In germline, CDR1 is GTSNPN, CDR2 SVGIG (reference sequence). The CDR3 totals 14 residues. The CDR3 protein is CAWNRGSSGNTIYF. CDR3 nucleotides: TGTGCCTGGAACAGGGGGAGCTCTGGAAACACCATATATTTT. Variable domain in full (rest from reference TRBV30 and TRBJ1-3): SQTIHQWPATLVQPVGSPLSLECTVEGTSNPNLYWYRQAAGRGLQLLFYSVGIGQISSEVPQNLSASRPQDRQFILSSKKLLLSDSGFYLCAWNRGSSGNTIYFGEGSWLTVV.

J is TRBJ1-4 and V is TRBV5-1; the match to TRBD1 covers 9 bases. The CDR3 extends over 15 amino acids. V lost 3 bases to trimming and J lost 8 bases; unmatched junction nucleotides: 8. Germline CDR1 reads SGHRS; CDR2 reads YFSETQ. CDR3 DNA: TGCGCCAGCAGCTCTCCGGGACAGGGCCAAGAAAAACTGTTTTTT. Translation: CASSSPGQGQEKLFF. Together with reference TRBV5-1 and TRBJ1-4, the CDR3 gives the full variable domain: KAGVTQTPRYLIKTRGQQVTLSCSPISGHRSVSWYQQTPGQGLQFLFEYFSETQRNKGNFPGRFSGRQFSNSRSEMNVSTLELGDSALYLCASSSPGQGQEKLFFGSGTQLSVL.

The gene calls are TRBV30 and TRBJ1-3; D is ambiguous. CDR3 length: 15 amino acids. The germline V gene has CDR1 GTSNPN and CDR2 SVGIG (reference sequence). Deletions cut 2 bases from V and 0 bases from J, with 11 bases between. The CDR3 sequence: CAWSRSGGSGNTIYF. DNA for the CDR3: TGTGCCTGGAGTCGGTCCGGAGGCTCTGGAAACACCATATATTTT.

J is TRBJ1-1 and V is TRBV4-3; 9 bases agree with TRBD1. Germline trimming cut 3 bases from V and 11 bases from J; bases unmatched to any gene: 7. The CDR3 runs to 13 residues. Per germline, CDR1 LGHNA and CDR2 YSLEER. CDR3: CASSQAGTGHAFF. In nucleotides, the CDR3 is TGCGCCAGCAGCCAGGCCGGGACAGGGCATGCTTTCTTT.

The V call is TRBV6-1, the J call TRBJ1-2, with unresolved D. The CDR3 is 12 amino acids. Germline V CDR1 and CDR2: MNHNS, SASEGT. V was trimmed by 8 bases and J by 8 bases, leaving 15 bases between them. The CDR3 loop is CASAHSRGGYTF. In DNA form, the CDR3 reads TGTGCCAGCGCACACTCCCGAGGAGGCTACACCTTC.

This sequence joins TRBV28 and TRBJ2-7, with TRBD1 as a possible D gene (6 bases). This CDR3 comprises 15 residues. Trimming shortened V by 6 bases and J by 1 base, and 16 bases separated the two germline ends. Germline V gene lookup returns CDR1 MDHEN and CDR2 SYDVKM. CDR3 nucleotide sequence: TGTGCCAGCAGCCCGTTTGGGGGCACGTCCTACGAGCAGTACTTC. Translated: CASSPFGGTSYEQYF.

This CDR3 reads CALNGGSGGNTEAFF. The CDR3 DNA is TGTGCGCTTAATGGTGGGTCAGGGGGGAACACTGAAGCTTTCTTT. This chain joins TRBV30 and TRBJ1-1; TRBD1 matches 7 bases. Germline V gene lookup returns CDR1 GTSNPN and CDR2 SVGIG (reference sequence). CDR3 length: 15 amino acids.

This clone was counted between two and nine times. The V gene is TRBV21-1, the J gene TRBJ1-3; the table's D call of TRBD1 was not tested on the DNA. TRBV21-1 is shown as a pseudogene. CDR3 length: 16 residues. Here the CDR3 DNA reads TGTGCCAGCAGCCTACGGACAGCTCCCCTTGGAAACACCATATATTTT. It codes for CASSLRTAPLGNTIYF.

The J gene is TRBJ2-1, the V gene TRBV11-2; no clear D gene. The CDR3 contains 16 residues. Trimming removed 0 bases from V and 2 bases from J, with 11 bases in between. CDR1 SGHAT and CDR2 FQNNGV come from the germline V gene. The CDR3 spells CASSLDRSRPYNEQFF. The CDR3 bases are TGTGCCAGCAGCTTAGATCGGTCTAGACCCTACAATGAGCAGTTCTTC.

This clone was counted only a few times. The rearrangement uses TRBV18 and TRBJ2-7; 11 bases map to TRBD1. The CDR3 contains 18 residues. The germline gives CDR1 KGHSH, CDR2 LQKENI. Losses at the gene ends were 3 bases for V and 5 bases for J; bases not matched to a gene: 15. CDR3: CASSPVPGQGETLHEQYF. The CDR3 DNA sequence: TGTGCCAGCTCACCGGTCCCGGGACAGGGGGAGACCCTCCACGAGCAGTACTTC.

The chain has TRBV2 and TRBJ2-5; 10 nucleotides agree with TRBD1. Losses at the gene ends were 9 bases for V and 4 bases for J; bases not matched to a gene: 2. The CDR3 runs to 12 residues. Germline V CDR1 and CDR2: SNHLY, FYNNEI. The chain's CDR3 is CARTGGRETQYF. The CDR3 DNA reads as TGTGCCAGGACAGGGGGCAGAGAGACCCAGTACTTC.

The chain combines TRBV4-1 with TRBJ2-3, with a possible D match to TRBD2 (5 bases). Trimming pared 0 bases from V and 7 bases from J, leaving 11 bases between. CDR3 length: 14 residues. The germline CDR1 and CDR2 sequences are MGHRA and YSYEKL. The CDR3 spells CASSQENTGNTQYF. DNA of the CDR3: TGCGCCAGCAGCCAAGAGAATACGGGGAATACGCAGTATTTT.

This chain links TRBV5-4 with TRBJ2-2, with D possibly TRBD2 on 5 matching bases. The V gene's germline CDR1 is SGHNT and CDR2 YYREEE (reference sequence). The CDR3 sequence is 14 residues long. Trimming took off 4 bases at V and 5 bases at J, with 12 bases between the two ends. CDR3 DNA: TGTGCCAGCAGCCGCATGGGAGTAACCGGGGAGCTGTTTTTT. This codes for CASSRMGVTGELFF.

A few counts support this clone. The J gene is TRBJ2-4, the V gene TRBV30; D is possibly TRBD2 (5 bases). Trimming removed 5 bases from V and 11 bases from J, with 16 bases in between. The CDR3 runs 12 residues. The germline gives CDR1 GTSNPN, CDR2 SVGIG (reference sequence). The CDR3 protein is CAWGGWRNVQYF. CDR3 sequence (DNA): TGTGCCTGGGGTGGGTGGAGGAACGTTCAGTACTTC.

The chain couples TRBV30 to TRBJ2-7; TRBD1 matches 7 bases. V lost 4 bases, J lost 2 bases, and 8 bases stayed unmatched. Germline V gene data show CDR1 as GTSNPN and CDR2 as SVGIG (reference sequence). The CDR3 has 14 amino acids. For the CDR3, the DNA is TGTGCCTGGATGCAAAGGGGGCTCACCTACGAGCAGTACTTC. Its translation: CAWMQRGLTYEQYF.

The chain joins TRBV28 to TRBJ1-1, with no clear D. Trimming cost V 11 bases and J 6 bases, with 16 bases left between them. Per the germline V gene, CDR1 is MDHEN and CDR2 is SYDVKM. The CDR3 runs 12 residues. CDR3 DNA sequence: TGTGCCGCTCGCCCGGGGAGGGCTGAAGCTTTCTTT. It yields the protein CAARPGRAEAFF.

This chain connects TRBV7-2 to TRBJ1-2; D is unclear. The CDR3 covers 13 residues. Germline V gene data show CDR1 as SGHTA and CDR2 as FQGNSA. V shed 1 base and J shed 2 bases, with 5 bases lying between them. The CDR3 protein is CASSLDFNYGYTF. For the CDR3, the DNA is TGTGCCAGCAGCTTAGACTTCAACTATGGCTACACCTTC. The complete variable domain, with remaining parts taken from reference TRBV7-2 and TRBJ1-2, reads GAGVSQSPSNKVTEKGKDVELRCDPISGHTALYWYRQSLGQGLEFLIYFQGNSAPDKSGLPSDRFSAERTGGSVSTLTIQRTQQEDSAVYLCASSLDFNYGYTFGSGTRLTVV.

V is TRBV6-1 and J is TRBJ2-7, with a possible D match to TRBD2 (5 bases). Germline values: CDR1 MNHNS, CDR2 SASEGT. CDR3 length: 13 amino acids. Trimming took off 3 bases at V and 3 bases at J, with 9 bases between the two ends. CDR3 sequence (DNA): TGTGCCAGCAGTGAGGCGGGTAACTACGAGCAGTACTTC. Its translation: CASSEAGNYEQYF.

This chain connects TRBV28 to TRBJ1-3, with D tentatively TRBD1 (6 bases). The CDR3 has 15 residues. V gave up 5 bases and J gave up 3 bases, with 14 bases separating them. Germline CDR1 MDHEN, CDR2 SYDVKM. The CDR3 here is CASSRSGGNGNTIYF. The DNA for the CDR3 is TGTGCCAGCAGTCGGAGTGGGGGCAATGGAAACACCATATATTTT.

This chain connects TRBV19 to TRBJ1-1, with 8 bases matching TRBD1. There are 16 residues in the CDR3. Germline V lookup: CDR1 LNHDA, CDR2 SQIVND (reference sequence). Unmatched junction bases numbered 11, after V lost 7 bases and J lost 1 base. DNA for the CDR3: TGTGCCAGTAACCAGGGCAGGGGGCAGACGAACACTGAAGCTTTCTTT. Amino acid sequence: CASNQGRGQTNTEAFF.

The chain joins TRBV7-3 to TRBJ1-5, with unresolved D. CDR3 length: 12 amino acids. Trimming shortened V by 2 bases and J by 4 bases, and 3 bases separated the two germline ends. Germline V gene lookup returns CDR1 SGHTA and CDR2 FQGTGA. The CDR3 sequence is CASSLPNQPQHF. The CDR3 coding sequence is TGTGCCAGCAGCTTACCGAATCAGCCCCAGCATTTT.

The V and J genes are TRBV29-1 and TRBJ2-7; 7 nucleotides align to TRBD1. The CDR3 has 15 residues. Germline values: CDR1 SQVTM, CDR2 ANQGSEA. Trimming removed 7 bases from V and 2 bases from J; junction bases left unmatched: 14. The CDR3 coding sequence is TGCAGCGCCCTTATTCTCGACAGGGATCCCTACGAGCAGTACTTC. Encoded protein: CSALILDRDPYEQYF.

The chain couples TRBV15 to TRBJ2-5; D unclear. Trimming shortened V by 3 bases and J by 0 bases, and 14 bases separated the two germline ends. The CDR3 runs 16 residues. Germline loops: CDR1 LNHNV, CDR2 YYDKDF (reference sequence). The CDR3 DNA is TGTGCCACCAGCAGGTACCAAAATCCGGACCAAGAGACCCAGTACTTC. It is translated as CATSRYQNPDQETQYF.

The chain joins TRBV6-5 to TRBJ2-7, with D perhaps matching TRBD2 (6 bases). Trimming pared 2 bases from V and 0 bases from J, leaving 11 bases between. Germline assignment: CDR1 MNHEY and CDR2 SVGAGI. The CDR3 runs to 15 residues. As DNA, the CDR3 is TGTGCCAGCAGTTACGGGGGGTCTAGCTCCTACGAGCAGTACTTC. Its protein product is CASSYGGSSSYEQYF.

The sample holds one count of this clone. In DNA, the CDR3 is TGTGCCAGCAGGATCGGACAGGAAGTACATTTT. Protein: CASRIGQEVHF. The chain combines TRBV6-5 with TRBJ1-5, with TRBD1 identical over 7 bases. With 6 bases clipped from V and 16 bases from J, the junction kept 9 bases outside the gene matches. Germline V gene sequence: CDR1 MNHEY, CDR2 SVGAGI. CDR3 length: 11 residues.

This chain joins TRBV2 and TRBJ2-3; D perhaps matches TRBD2 (5 bases). Germline V gives CDR1 SNHLY, CDR2 FYNNEI. The V and J ends lost 7 bases and 6 bases respectively, with 11 bases between them. CDR3 size: 12 residues. CDR3 coding DNA: TGTGCCAGCAAGGGAGATGGCGATACGCAGTATTTT. It encodes CASKGDGDTQYF.

The chain joins TRBV6-1 to TRBJ1-2; D may be TRBD1 (6 bases). Germline loops: CDR1 MNHNS, CDR2 SASEGT. The CDR3 extends over 16 amino acids. Trimming took 2 bases from V and 4 from J, leaving 17 bases between them. CDR3 residues: CASSEFMTGQIYGYTF. In nucleotides, the CDR3 is TGTGCCAGCAGTGAATTTATGACGGGACAAATCTATGGCTACACCTTC.

CDR3 protein: CAWSVMISGGDYEQYF. In DNA, the CDR3 is TGTGCCTGGAGTGTAATGATTAGCGGAGGCGACTACGAGCAGTACTTC. This chain links TRBV30 with TRBJ2-7; tentative D call: TRBD2 (6 bases). Germline V gene data show CDR1 as GTSNPN and CDR2 as SVGIG (reference sequence). This CDR3 is 16 amino acids long. With 0 bases removed from V and 3 bases from J, the gap between germline ends came to 18 bases.

The genes are TRBV6-6 and TRBJ1-1; tentative D call: TRBD1 (6 bases). V was trimmed by 6 bases and J by 1 base, leaving 9 bases between them. This CDR3 has 13 amino acids. CDR1 MNHNY and CDR2 SVGAGI come from the germline V gene (reference sequence). The CDR3 here is CASRQGSNTEAFF. DNA for the CDR3: TGTGCCAGCAGACAGGGCTCGAACACTGAAGCTTTCTTT.